The 22 T cell receptor beta chains below were found in one sample sequenced in a study of human T cells and chemical hapten exposure. This sample's time point: patch test 2, 6 weeks after DPC sensitization. The treatment here: therapeutic diphenylcyclopropenone sensitization with weekly scalp DPC. One entry per CDR3 protein, called by TCRdb with MiXCR from the RACE reads. The table shows 360,000 or so distinct CDR3 sequences, with about 6.3% occurring only once. Here the sequenced sample was whole blood, taken in connection with sensitization to the hapten diphenylcyclopropenone (DPC). The receptors were sampled from a woman aged 18-29 years with alopecia areata. Some clones in this sample may be carry-over from other donors' samples.

For the CDR3, the DNA is TGCAGTGCTCGGAAACCCGGGACACTTACCTACGAGCAGTACTTC. Translation: CSARKPGTLTYEQYF. The chain recombines TRBV20-1 with TRBJ2-7, with D tentatively TRBD1 (6 bases). CDR3 size: 15 residues. Trimming shortened V by 5 bases and J by 2 bases, and 19 bases separated the two germline ends. Looked up from germline, CDR1 is DFQATT and CDR2 is SNEGSKA (reference sequence).

A few counts support this clonotype. This chain links TRBV6-5 with TRBJ2-7; D gene unclear. CDR1 and CDR2 from the germline V gene are MNHEY and SVGAGI. V lost 10 bases and J lost 6, with 16 bases in between. The CDR3 consists of 12 residues. The CDR3 here is CAIQTPLGEQYF. CDR3 bases: TGTGCCATACAGACCCCCCTGGGCGAGCAGTACTTC.

In its sample, this clonotype was seen a few times. V and J are TRBV6-2 or TRBV6-3 and TRBJ2-3; 7 positions match TRBD1. The V segment lost 10 bases and the J segment 2 bases; nucleotides outside the gene matches: 6. Germline CDR1 is MNHEY and CDR2 is SVGEGT. This CDR3 is built from 13 residues. Written as DNA, the CDR3 is TGTGCCACCTCCGACAGGGCCACAGATACGCAGTATTTT. Its protein product is CATSDRATDTQYF.

In this sample, this clonotype turned up a few times. The genes are TRBV20-1 and TRBJ2-3; the D is unclear. CDR3 length: 12 residues. V dropped 2 bases and J dropped 1 base, with 4 bases sitting between them. Germline V lookup: CDR1 DFQATT, CDR2 SNEGSKA (reference sequence). The CDR3 is CSARLRTDTQYF. The CDR3 bases are TGCAGTGCTAGATTGCGCACAGATACGCAGTATTTT.

This clonotype was seen a handful of times. The chain couples TRBV6-2 or TRBV6-3 to TRBJ1-2; D call uncertain. The CDR3 length is 14 residues. V dropped 2 bases and J dropped 2 bases, with 9 bases sitting between them. Per germline, CDR1 MNHEY and CDR2 SVGEGT. Here the CDR3 reads CASSYRTRNYGYTF. DNA for the CDR3: TGTGCCAGCAGTTACCGCACACGAAACTATGGCTACACCTTC.

In this sample, this clonotype turned up many times. The chain employs TRBV20-1 and TRBJ2-3; no firm D call. The CDR3 contains 14 residues. Germline CDR1 is DFQATT and CDR2 is SNEGSKA (reference sequence). V dropped 6 bases and J dropped 0 bases, with 13 bases sitting between them. The CDR3 spells CSAIPYKSTDTQYF. As DNA, the CDR3 is TGCAGTGCCATACCGTATAAAAGCACAGATACGCAGTATTTT.

This clonotype was seen more than once but under ten times. The CDR3 sequence: CAITRTRSSVHNEQFF. The CDR3 DNA is TGTGCCATCACCAGAACCAGGAGTAGCGTACACAATGAGCAGTTCTTC. The chain joins TRBV10-3 to TRBJ2-1; a possible D gene is TRBD2 (5 bases). The germline CDR1 and CDR2 sequences are ENHRY and SYGVKD. Between the trimmed V and J ends, which lost 7 bases and 5 bases, there was a span of 21 bases. This CDR3 contains 16 residues.

This clonotype came up a few times. The chain employs TRBV27 and TRBJ1-6; D is possibly TRBD1 (5 bases). Germline V gives CDR1 MNHEY, CDR2 SMNVEV (reference sequence). The CDR3 covers 18 residues. V lost 2 bases, J lost 10 bases, and 24 bases lay in between. CDR3: CASSLRAGKGFIPSPLHF. DNA of the CDR3: TGTGCCAGCAGTTTAAGGGCAGGGAAGGGATTCATCCCCTCACCCCTCCACTTT.

This clonotype was picked up many times. The gene calls are TRBV27 and TRBJ2-3, with TRBD1 matching 8 bases. Germline loops: CDR1 MNHEY, CDR2 SMNVEV (reference sequence). Losses at the gene ends were 2 bases for V and 2 bases for J; bases not matched to a gene: 9. This CDR3 is built from 17 residues. This chain's CDR3 is CASSLTGQGIYTDTQYF. CDR3 DNA sequence: TGTGCCAGCAGTTTAACCGGACAGGGTATTTACACAGATACGCAGTATTTT.

The gene calls are TRBV7-9 and TRBJ1-1; D is unclear. Germline V gene sequence: CDR1 SEHNR, CDR2 FQNEAQ (reference sequence). Between the trimmed V and J ends, which lost 6 bases and 5 bases, there was a span of 1 base. The CDR3 extends over 9 amino acids. The CDR3 is CASSTEAFF. The CDR3 DNA reads as TGTGCCAGCAGTACTGAAGCTTTCTTT.

In this sample, this clonotype turned up a few times. A junction end diverges from the germline sequence, so it may reflect a read error. The CDR3 DNA is TGTGCCAGCAGTGTAGCGGGGGGCTACGAGCAGTACTTC. This translates into CASSVAGGYEQYF. This chain joins TRBV12-3 or TRBV12-4 and TRBJ2-7; 10 bases line up with TRBD2. This CDR3 is built from 13 residues.

This clonotype was seen a handful of times. This sequence joins TRBV3-1 and TRBJ2-1, with D possibly TRBD2 on 5 matching bases. The CDR3 loop spans 17 amino acids. Trimming removed 1 base at V and 1 base at J, with 14 bases between. The germline CDR1 and CDR2 sequences are LGHDT and YNNKEL (reference sequence). The CDR3 bases are TGTGCCAGCAGCCAAGGTTCTAGGGAGTCTTCCTACAATGAGCAGTTCTTC. This translates into CASSQGSRESSYNEQFF.

This clonotype came up a few times. V gene TRBV12-5 combines with J gene TRBJ1-2; no firm D call. V was cut by 3 bases and J by 5 bases, with 16 bases left in between. The CDR3 consists of 15 residues. The germline CDR1 and CDR2 sequences are LGHNT and FRNRAP. This CDR3 is CASGFRAPLLYGYTF. CDR3 nucleotide sequence: TGTGCTAGTGGTTTCCGGGCTCCGTTACTTTATGGCTACACCTTC.

This clonotype was counted many times. The chain links TRBV20-1 to TRBJ2-3, with D perhaps TRBD2 (7 bases). Germline CDR1 reads DFQATT; CDR2 reads SNEGSKA (reference sequence). The CDR3 is 17 residues long. V was clipped by 5 bases and J by 1 base, with 22 bases between them. The CDR3 sequence is CSASSSGTGGRTDTQYF. CDR3 nucleotides: TGCAGTGCTTCCTCTTCAGGGACGGGGGGCCGCACAGATACGCAGTATTTT.

Ten or more counts support this clonotype. The rearrangement uses TRBV12-3 or TRBV12-4 and TRBJ2-1, with D perhaps matching TRBD2 (6 bases). The CDR3 spans 12 residues. With 5 bases removed from V and 10 bases from J, the gap between germline ends came to 12 bases. CDR3 coding DNA: TGTGCCAGCAGTCCCTTTCGGGAGGAGCAGTTCTTC. This translates into CASSPFREEQFF.

This clonotype has a handful of counts. J is TRBJ2-3 and V is TRBV6-2 or TRBV6-3, with unresolved D. Per germline, CDR1 MNHEY and CDR2 SVGEGT. The CDR3 loop spans 13 amino acids. V gave up 6 bases and J gave up 4 bases, with 11 bases separating them. As DNA, the CDR3 is TGTGCCAGCAGAAGGACCCCCCCAGATACGCAGTATTTT. The encoded protein is CASRRTPPDTQYF.

V gene TRBV6-5 combines with J gene TRBJ2-5; 7 nucleotides line up with TRBD1. V was pared by 2 bases and J by 9 bases, with 3 bases of the junction left unmatched. Germline V gene lookup returns CDR1 MNHEY and CDR2 SVGAGI. This CDR3 is 12 amino acids long. As DNA, the CDR3 is TGTGCCAGCAGTTACCCGACAGGGTCCCAGTACTTC. Translated: CASSYPTGSQYF.

Concerning this clonotype itself: Possible read error: a much larger clone is one base away. V is TRBV14 and J is TRBJ2-4; D ambiguous. Germline CDR1 is SGHDN and CDR2 is FVKESK. The CDR3 extends over 12 amino acids. CDR3 nucleotides: TGTGCCAGCAGCCAAGATCGGAACATTCATTACTTC. It yields the protein CASSQDRNIHYF.

This clonotype was recorded many times. The chain recombines TRBV6-5 with TRBJ1-2; perhaps TRBD1 as D (6 bases). Germline V gene data show CDR1 as MNHEY and CDR2 as SVGAGI. The CDR3 is 13 amino acids. V lost 6 bases and J 5 bases, leaving 13 bases between the germline ends. The CDR3 bases are TGTGCCAGCAGCTCCGACAGGTCATATGGCTACACCTTC. Its protein is CASSSDRSYGYTF.

The rearrangement uses TRBV2 and TRBJ2-3; D not certain. CDR3 length: 16 residues. CDR1 is SNHLY, CDR2 FYNNEI, per germline. V was shortened by 7 bases and J by 1 base, with 18 bases between the two germline ends. CDR3 DNA: TGTGCCAGCACTCCCCCGGACCGACTGGGCACAGATACGCAGTATTTT. It specifies CASTPPDRLGTDTQYF.

This clonotype was observed many times. V and J are TRBV10-3 and TRBJ1-1; 8 nucleotides match TRBD1. The CDR3 consists of 13 residues. The V gene end was trimmed by 6 bases and the J gene end by 3 bases; junction bases not matched to a gene: 3. Germline values: CDR1 ENHRY, CDR2 SYGVKD. CDR3 protein: CAIREDRDTEAFF. DNA of the CDR3: TGTGCCATCAGGGAGGACAGGGACACTGAAGCTTTCTTT.

This clonotype was observed at least ten times. The chain recombines TRBV29-1 with TRBJ2-1; D is uncertain. The CDR3 has 12 residues. With 3 bases removed from V and 4 bases from J, the gap between germline ends came to 7 bases. The germline V gene encodes CDR1 SQVTM and CDR2 ANQGSEA. Written as DNA, the CDR3 is TGCAGCGTTGAGGTCGCATACAATGAGCAGTTCTTC. Translation: CSVEVAYNEQFF.